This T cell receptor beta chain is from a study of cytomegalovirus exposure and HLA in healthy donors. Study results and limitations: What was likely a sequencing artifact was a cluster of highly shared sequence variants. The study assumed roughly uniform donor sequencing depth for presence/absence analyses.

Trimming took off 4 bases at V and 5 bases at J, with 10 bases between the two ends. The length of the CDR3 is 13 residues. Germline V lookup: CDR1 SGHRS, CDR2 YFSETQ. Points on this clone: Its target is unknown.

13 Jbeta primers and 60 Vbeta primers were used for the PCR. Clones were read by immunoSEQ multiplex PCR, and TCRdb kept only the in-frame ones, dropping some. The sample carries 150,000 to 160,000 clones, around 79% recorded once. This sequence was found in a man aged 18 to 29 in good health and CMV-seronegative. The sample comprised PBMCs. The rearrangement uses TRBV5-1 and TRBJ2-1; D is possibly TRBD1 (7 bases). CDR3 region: CASSAGQNNEQFF. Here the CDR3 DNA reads TGCGCCAGCAGCGCGGGACAGAACAATGAGCAGTTCTTC.